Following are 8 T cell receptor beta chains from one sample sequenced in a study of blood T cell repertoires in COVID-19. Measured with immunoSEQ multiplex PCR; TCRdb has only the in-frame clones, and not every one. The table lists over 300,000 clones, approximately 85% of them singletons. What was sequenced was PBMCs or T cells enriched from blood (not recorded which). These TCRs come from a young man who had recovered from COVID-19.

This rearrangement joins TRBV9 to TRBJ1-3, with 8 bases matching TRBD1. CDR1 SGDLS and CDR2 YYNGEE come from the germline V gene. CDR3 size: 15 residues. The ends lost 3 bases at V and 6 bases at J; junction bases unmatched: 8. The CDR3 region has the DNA TGTGCCAGCAGCGGAGGACAGGGTATGTTAAACACCATATATTTT. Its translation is CASSGGQGMLNTIYF.

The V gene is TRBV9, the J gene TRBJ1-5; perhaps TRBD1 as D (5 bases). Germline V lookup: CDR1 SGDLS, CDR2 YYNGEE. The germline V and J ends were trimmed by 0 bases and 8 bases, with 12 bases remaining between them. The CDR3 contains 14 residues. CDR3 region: CASSVAAGKEPQHF. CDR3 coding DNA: TGTGCCAGCAGCGTAGCGGCAGGGAAAGAGCCCCAGCATTTT.

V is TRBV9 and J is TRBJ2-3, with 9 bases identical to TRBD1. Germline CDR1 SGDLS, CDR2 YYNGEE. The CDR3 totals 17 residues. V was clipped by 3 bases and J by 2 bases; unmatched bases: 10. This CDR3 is CASSAPTGDRATDTQYF. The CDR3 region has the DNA TGTGCCAGCAGCGCACCCACCGGGGACAGGGCCACAGATACGCAGTATTTT.

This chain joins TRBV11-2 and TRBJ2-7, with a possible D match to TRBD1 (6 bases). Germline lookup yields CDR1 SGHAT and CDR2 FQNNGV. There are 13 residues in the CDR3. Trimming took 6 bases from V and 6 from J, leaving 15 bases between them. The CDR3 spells CASSETWTVEQYF. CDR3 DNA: TGTGCCAGCAGTGAAACTTGGACAGTCGAGCAGTACTTC.

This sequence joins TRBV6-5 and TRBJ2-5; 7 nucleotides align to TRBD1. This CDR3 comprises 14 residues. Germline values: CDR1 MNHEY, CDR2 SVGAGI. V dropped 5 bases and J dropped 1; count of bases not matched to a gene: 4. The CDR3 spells CASSHRGAQETQYF. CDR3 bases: TGTGCCAGCAGTCACAGGGGAGCCCAAGAGACCCAGTACTTC.

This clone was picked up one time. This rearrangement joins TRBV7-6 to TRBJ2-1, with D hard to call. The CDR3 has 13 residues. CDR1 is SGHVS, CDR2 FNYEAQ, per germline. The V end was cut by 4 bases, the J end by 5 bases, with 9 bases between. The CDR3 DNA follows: TGTGCCAGCAGCTCTCCAACTCACAATGAGCAGTTCTTC. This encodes CASSSPTHNEQFF.

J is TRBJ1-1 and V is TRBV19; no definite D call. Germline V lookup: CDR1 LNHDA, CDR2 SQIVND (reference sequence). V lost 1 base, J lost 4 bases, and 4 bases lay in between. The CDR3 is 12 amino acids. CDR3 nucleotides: TGTGCCAGTAGTATAGGGAGCACTGAAGCTTTCTTT. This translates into CASSIGSTEAFF.

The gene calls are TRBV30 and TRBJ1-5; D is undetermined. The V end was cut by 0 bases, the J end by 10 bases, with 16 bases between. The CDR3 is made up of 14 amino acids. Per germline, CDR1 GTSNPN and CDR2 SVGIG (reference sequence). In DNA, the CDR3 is TGTGCCTGGAGTGTATTTGTAGTTGGTTCACCCCAGCATTTT. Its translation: CAWSVFVVGSPQHF.